This entry lists 30 T cell receptor beta chains sequenced from one sample in a study of blood T cell repertoires in COVID-19. Repertoires were generated with immunoSEQ multiplex PCR, while TCRdb's copy carries only in-frame clones and drops some. The sample includes approximately 52,000 clones, approximately 84% seen only once; the top ten take 15% to 20%. The specimen sequenced was peripheral blood. Every receptor here comes from a human donor with active COVID-19. The donor label of this sample is uncertain.

J is TRBJ2-2 and V is TRBV6-2 or TRBV6-3, with 8 positions matching TRBD2. CDR3 length: 15 residues. The germline V gene has CDR1 MNHEY and CDR2 SVGEGT. The V gene end was trimmed by 3 bases and the J gene end by 6 bases; junction bases not matched to a gene: 6. As DNA, the CDR3 is TGTGCCAGCAGTTATGGCGGGGGGACCGCCGGGGAGCTGTTTTTT. Amino acid sequence: CASSYGGGTAGELFF.

This rearrangement joins TRBV19 to TRBJ2-3, with D tentatively TRBD2 (7 bases). Trimming shortened V by 3 bases and J by 1 base, and 14 bases separated the two germline ends. Germline V gene sequence: CDR1 LNHDA, CDR2 SQIVND (reference sequence). This CDR3 is built from 16 residues. The CDR3 DNA is TGTGCCAGTAGTATTGAAAAGGGGGGGGGCACAGATACGCAGTATTTT. This sequence encodes CASSIEKGGGTDTQYF.

In DNA form, the CDR3 reads TGTGCCAGCAGCGAGACAGGGCTTGGGGAAAAACTGTTTTTT. Its translation is CASSETGLGEKLFF. The chain links TRBV2 to TRBJ1-4, with 7 bases that match TRBD1. The V segment lost 6 bases and the J segment 8 bases; nucleotides outside the gene matches: 9. The germline V gene encodes CDR1 SNHLY and CDR2 FYNNEI. The CDR3 has 14 amino acids. The full variable domain, in which reference TRBV2 and TRBJ1-4 provide the parts outside the CDR3, is EPEVTQTPSHQVTQMGQEVILRCVPISNHLYFYWYRQILGQKVEFLVSFYNNEISEKSEIFDDQFSVERPDGSNFTLKIRSTKLEDSAMYFCASSETGLGEKLFFGSGTQLSVL.

The chain carries TRBV7-6 and TRBJ2-2; 7 nucleotides line up with TRBD2. The CDR3 covers 16 residues. J lost 4 bases, V lost 5 bases, and 10 bases had no gene match. Germline V CDR1 and CDR2: SGHVS, FNYEAQ. The CDR3 region is CASSTTSAPSTGELFF. CDR3 sequence (DNA): TGTGCCAGCAGCACCACTAGCGCCCCGAGCACCGGGGAGCTGTTTTTT.

This clone was recorded a few times. The chain employs TRBV18 and TRBJ1-3; a weak D match, TRBD1 (5 bases). The CDR3 extends over 17 amino acids. Germline-derived CDR1 and CDR2 are KGHSH and LQKENI. V lost 6 bases and J 0 bases, leaving 18 bases between the germline ends. The CDR3 coding sequence is TGTGCCAGCTCTCCGTGGACACCTGCCAACTCTGGAAACACCATATATTTT. This translates into CASSPWTPANSGNTIYF.

The chain joins TRBV5-4 to TRBJ2-1, with TRBD2 identical over 10 bases. The ends lost 4 bases at V and 7 bases at J; junction bases unmatched: 14. The CDR3 has 17 residues. The germline CDR1 and CDR2 sequences are SGHNT and YYREEE (reference sequence). The CDR3 nucleotides are TGTGCCAGCAGCCTAGATTGGGGGCCTAGCGGGGGTAATGAGCAGTTCTTC. Protein: CASSLDWGPSGGNEQFF.

The rearrangement uses TRBV5-6 and TRBJ2-5, with TRBD2 as a possible D gene (6 bases). Germline CDR1 is SGHDT and CDR2 is YYEEEE. The CDR3 length is 15 residues. V was trimmed by 4 bases and J by 1 base, leaving 14 bases between them. CDR3 sequence reads: CASSRWTTLQETQYF. The CDR3 DNA reads as TGTGCCAGCAGCCGATGGACTACCCTCCAAGAGACCCAGTACTTC.

This chain uses TRBV18 with TRBJ1-1, with D possibly matching TRBD1 (6 bases). This CDR3 is 18 amino acids long. The germline CDR1 and CDR2 sequences are KGHSH and LQKENI. V lost 3 bases and J 1 base, leaving 21 bases between the germline ends. CDR3 amino acids: CASSPLGVRGRRNTEAFF. In DNA, the CDR3 is TGTGCCAGCTCACCCCTAGGAGTCAGGGGCCGAAGGAACACTGAAGCTTTCTTT.

The rearrangement links TRBV9 to TRBJ1-1; D remains unclear. This CDR3 region has 16 residues. V was trimmed by 0 bases and J by 1 base, leaving 13 bases between them. Germline CDR1 is SGDLS and CDR2 is YYNGEE. The CDR3 protein is CASSVGKELTNTEAFF. The CDR3 region has the DNA TGTGCCAGCAGCGTAGGTAAGGAGCTTACGAACACTGAAGCTTTCTTT.

This sequence joins TRBV6-5 and TRBJ1-1; the D is unclear. There are 11 residues in the CDR3. V was shortened by 4 bases and J by 6 bases, with 6 bases between the two germline ends. CDR1 is MNHEY, CDR2 SVGAGI, per germline. CDR3 coding DNA: TGTGCCAGCAGTTCCCGGTCTGAAGCTTTCTTT. Amino acids: CASSSRSEAFF.

The chain uses TRBV20-1 and TRBJ2-5; 8 bases match TRBD2. CDR1 is DFQATT and CDR2 is SNEGSKA in the germline V gene (reference sequence). The length of the CDR3 is 13 residues. After removal of 3 bases from V and 4 bases from J, the junction contained 4 bases not matched to a gene. CDR3 loop: CSASRGGGETQYF. The CDR3 DNA reads as TGCAGTGCTAGTCGGGGGGGCGGAGAGACCCAGTACTTC.

The J gene is TRBJ2-3, the V gene TRBV7-3; 8 positions match TRBD1. Trimming removed 5 bases from V and 3 bases from J; junction bases left unmatched: 10. The V gene's germline CDR1 is SGHTA and CDR2 FQGTGA. The CDR3 covers 16 residues. This chain's CDR3 is CASSAGTGGWTDTQYF. Written as DNA, the CDR3 is TGTGCCAGCAGCGCGGGGACAGGCGGGTGGACAGATACGCAGTATTTT.

The V and J genes are TRBV28 and TRBJ1-1; no firm D call. The V end lost 3 bases, the J end lost 7 bases, and 12 bases lay between the germline ends. The CDR3 is 13 amino acids. CDR1 is MDHEN, CDR2 SYDVKM, per germline. In nucleotides, the CDR3 is TGTGCCAGCAGTTTCAGGATTGTGGGTGAAGCTTTCTTT. Translation gives CASSFRIVGEAFF.

V is TRBV7-9 and J is TRBJ2-6; D gene ambiguous. The CDR3 covers 14 residues. V shed 7 bases and J shed 1 base, with 8 bases lying between them. The germline V gene encodes CDR1 SEHNR and CDR2 FQNEAQ (reference sequence). The CDR3 DNA is TGTGCCAGCACTTACAGATCTGGGGCCAACGTCCTGACTTTC. It codes for CASTYRSGANVLTF.

This chain joins TRBV4-1 and TRBJ2-1; 9 bases are shared with TRBD2. CDR1 and CDR2 from the germline V gene are MGHRA and YSYEKL. V lost 4 bases to trimming and J lost 2 bases; unmatched junction nucleotides: 6. The CDR3 covers 16 residues. CDR3 bases: TGCGCCAGCAGCCGCGAGACTAGCGGTCCCTACAATGAGCAGTTCTTC. It specifies CASSRETSGPYNEQFF.

J is TRBJ1-1 and V is TRBV2; perhaps TRBD1 as D (5 bases). The CDR3 totals 14 residues. CDR1 and CDR2 (germline): SNHLY, FYNNEI. Trimming left V 1 base short and J 0 bases short, with 6 bases between. The CDR3 sequence is CASSEEGLNTEAFF. Written as DNA, the CDR3 is TGTGCCAGCAGTGAAGAGGGGTTGAACACTGAAGCTTTCTTT.

The chain recombines TRBV7-9 with TRBJ2-3; 11 nucleotides align to TRBD1. The CDR3 is made up of 15 amino acids. Per germline, CDR1 SEHNR and CDR2 FQNEAQ (reference sequence). V lost 7 bases to trimming and J lost 10 bases; unmatched junction nucleotides: 13. CDR3 nucleotide sequence: TGTGCCAGCATTAACCCGGGACAGGGGGTTCACGCGCAGTATTTT. Translated: CASINPGQGVHAQYF.

This clone was observed once. The chain couples TRBV28 to TRBJ1-1; a possible D gene is TRBD1 (6 bases). V lost 8 bases to trimming and J lost 0 bases, with 10 bases between them. This CDR3 is built from 13 residues. CDR1 is MDHEN, CDR2 SYDVKM, per germline. CDR3 nucleotides: TGTGCCAGCTGGACAGCCATGAACACTGAAGCTTTCTTT. It specifies CASWTAMNTEAFF.

The chain has TRBV6-5 and TRBJ1-1, with no clear D. Germline CDR1 MNHEY, CDR2 SVGAGI. Trimming took 7 bases from V and 3 from J, leaving 12 bases between them. CDR3 size: 13 residues. CDR3 nucleotides: TGTGCCAGCAACCCGCCAGGCTACACTGAAGCTTTCTTT. Protein sequence: CASNPPGYTEAFF.

The chain employs TRBV6-2 or TRBV6-3 and TRBJ1-1; 7 bases are shared with TRBD1. Per germline, CDR1 MNHEY and CDR2 SVGEGT. This CDR3 is built from 15 residues. The trim removed 1 base at V and 8 bases at J, leaving 10 bases unmatched. CDR3 protein: CASSYYRGTAREAFF. Here the CDR3 DNA reads TGTGCCAGCAGTTACTATCGGGGGACAGCCCGAGAAGCTTTCTTT.

V is TRBV6-4 and J is TRBJ2-3, with D possibly matching TRBD2 (6 bases). This CDR3 comprises 15 residues. Germline V CDR1 and CDR2: MRHNA, SNTAGT. The germline V and J ends were trimmed by 6 bases and 2 bases, with 15 bases remaining between them. The CDR3 bases are TGTGCCAGCAGCCGAGATCAGGGACTCACAGATACGCAGTATTTT. Its protein product is CASSRDQGLTDTQYF.

CDR3 sequence (DNA): TGTGCCAGCAGCCGCTTGGGGACTAGCGGACCTACAGATACGCAGTATTTT. Amino acid sequence: CASSRLGTSGPTDTQYF. J is TRBJ2-3 and V is TRBV3-1 (or the pseudogene TRBV3-2), with 11 bases aligning to TRBD2. The CDR3 has 17 amino acids. Germline V gene sequence: CDR1 LGHDT, CDR2 YNNKEL (reference sequence). With 4 bases clipped from V and 3 bases from J, the junction kept 9 bases outside the gene matches.

The chain carries TRBV3-1 (or the pseudogene TRBV3-2) and TRBJ2-5; D not resolved. This CDR3 comprises 12 residues. CDR1 LGHDT and CDR2 YNNKEL come from the germline V gene (reference sequence). V lost 3 bases and J 5 bases, leaving 7 bases between the germline ends. This CDR3 reads CASSHGPETQYF. DNA of the CDR3: TGTGCCAGCAGCCATGGGCCGGAGACCCAGTACTTC.

This rearrangement joins TRBV21-1 to TRBJ1-1. TRBV21-1 is a known pseudogene. The CDR3 is made up of 14 amino acids. The CDR3 here is CASSKFGVNTEAFF. CDR3 DNA: TGTGCCAGCAGCAAATTCGGGGTGAACACTGAAGCTTTCTTT.

The chain has TRBV4-1 and TRBJ1-4, with D possibly matching TRBD1 (5 bases). The germline V gene encodes CDR1 MGHRA and CDR2 YSYEKL. The CDR3 is made up of 16 amino acids. Trimming pared 4 bases from V and 5 bases from J, leaving 17 bases between. CDR3 nucleotide sequence: TGCGCCAGCAGCCTGACCGGGACTGCGAGGAATGAAAAACTGTTTTTT. Protein: CASSLTGTARNEKLFF.

This rearrangement joins TRBV7-2 to TRBJ1-2; 11 bases align to TRBD1. The V gene end was trimmed by 1 base and the J gene end by 8 bases; junction bases not matched to a gene: 6. The germline gives CDR1 SGHTA, CDR2 FQGNSA. This CDR3 region has 15 residues. The CDR3: CASSLVRTGGEGYTF. The CDR3 DNA follows: TGTGCCAGCAGCTTAGTTCGGACAGGGGGCGAGGGCTACACCTTC. Looking up the rest from reference TRBV7-2 and TRBJ1-2 gives the full variable domain: GAGVSQSPSNKVTEKGKDVELRCDPISGHTALYWYRQSLGQGLEFLIYFQGNSAPDKSGLPSDRFSAERTGGSVSTLTIQRTQQEDSAVYLCASSLVRTGGEGYTFGSGTRLTVV.

The rearrangement links TRBV11-1 to TRBJ2-1; D is possibly TRBD2 (6 bases). Per germline, CDR1 SGHAT and CDR2 FQDESV (reference sequence). There are 14 residues in the CDR3. V lost 4 bases to trimming and J lost 4 bases, with 11 bases between them. CDR3 sequence (DNA): TGTGCCAGCAGCTCGACTAGTACGTACAATGAGCAGTTCTTC. It encodes CASSSTSTYNEQFF. Complete variable domain (other parts from reference TRBV11-1 and TRBJ2-1): EAEVAQSPRYKITEKSQAVAFWCDPISGHATLYWYRQILGQGPELLVQFQDESVVDDSQLPKDRFSAERLKGVDSTLKIQPAELGDSAMYLCASSSTSTYNEQFFGPGTRLTVL.

J is TRBJ1-1 and V is TRBV5-1; 7 positions match TRBD1. In germline, CDR1 is SGHRS, CDR2 YFSETQ. This CDR3 spans 14 amino acids. V gave up 3 bases and J gave up 0 bases; unmatched junction bases: 2. DNA for the CDR3: TGCGCCAGCAGCTCTACAGGGGTGAACACTGAAGCTTTCTTT. Translating it yields CASSSTGVNTEAFF.

The chain is built from TRBV6-2 or TRBV6-3 and TRBJ2-5; 11 bases agree with TRBD2. The CDR3 runs 14 residues. Trimming at V came to 4 bases and at J to 11 bases, leaving 9 bases not matched to a gene. Germline CDR1 MNHEY, CDR2 SVGEGT. The CDR3 DNA follows: TGTGCCAGCAGTTCCCCGAGACTAGCGGGACCGCAGTACTTC. As protein: CASSSPRLAGPQYF.

This clone was picked up one time. This chain links TRBV6-6 with TRBJ1-1, with 9 bases fitting TRBD1. V shed 5 bases, J shed 8 bases, and the junction held 9 bases outside the gene matches. There are 14 residues in the CDR3. Germline CDR1 MNHNY, CDR2 SVGAGI (reference sequence). This chain's CDR3 is CASSTTGGTKEAFF. CDR3 sequence (DNA): TGTGCCAGCAGTACGACAGGGGGTACAAAAGAAGCTTTCTTT.